These 8 T cell receptor beta chains were sequenced from one sample in a study of T cells in Graves' hyperthyroidism and ophthalmopathy. The TCR beta CDR3 regions underwent amplification using RNA transcripts as the source. TCR CDR3 underwent first-round RT-PCR with the HTBI primer set. Using its own MiXCR run on the multiplex PCR reads, TCRdb lists one record per CDR3 protein. The sample lists roughly 500,000 distinct CDR3 sequences; around 50% were seen once. Sequencing was performed on peripheral blood or thyroid tissue (not recorded which). All receptors come from an adult woman with Graves' disease, either hyperthyroidism or ophthalmopathy (not recorded which).

Remarks on this clonotype: Compared with germline, one end of the junction differs, possibly owing to a read error. V is TRBV5-5 and J is TRBJ2-7; D is perhaps TRBD2 (6 bases). The CDR3 totals 15 residues. Germline V gives CDR1 SGHKS, CDR2 YYEKEE (reference sequence). The CDR3 DNA reads TGCGCCAGCAGCCGCTCGCGACTAGGATCCTACGAGCAGTACTTC. Amino acids: CASSRSRLGSYEQYF.

J is TRBJ1-2 and V is TRBV20-1; tentative D call: TRBD1 (5 bases). Germline CDR1 and CDR2: DFQATT and SNEGSKA (reference sequence). The germline V and J ends were trimmed by 3 bases and 7 bases, with 12 bases remaining between them. CDR3 size: 12 residues. CDR3 DNA: TGCAGTGCTAGGTGGGGGATCTCTGGCTACACCTTC. It translates to CSARWGISGYTF.

This clonotype appeared many times. The rearrangement uses TRBV7-6 and TRBJ2-2; D remains unclear. V was trimmed by 0 bases and J by 2 bases, leaving 10 bases between them. There are 16 residues in the CDR3. Germline V gene data show CDR1 as SGHVS and CDR2 as FNYEAQ. Here the CDR3 DNA reads TGTGCCAGCAGCTTAGCCAGGCCAGAAAACACCGGGGAGCTGTTTTTT. Translated, it gives CASSLARPENTGELFF.

This clonotype occurred once. This chain joins TRBV9 and TRBJ1-6, with 9 bases matching TRBD1. Germline loops: CDR1 SGDLS, CDR2 YYNGEE. Trimming cost V 4 bases and J 9 bases; bases outside gene matches: 5. The CDR3 covers 14 residues. This CDR3 is CASSQGQGSSPLHF. CDR3 in DNA: TGTGCCAGCAGCCAGGGACAGGGATCTTCACCCCTCCACTTT. Full variable domain (outside the CDR3, taken from reference TRBV9 and TRBJ1-6): DSGVTQTPKHLITATGQRVTLRCSPRSGDLSVYWYQQSLDQGLQFLIQYYNGEERAKGNILERFSAQQFPDLHSELNLSSLELGDSALYFCASSQGQGSSPLHFGNGTRLTVT.

This clonotype has just a few counts. The chain joins TRBV3-1 to TRBJ1-2, with D perhaps matching TRBD1 (6 bases). CDR3 size: 14 residues. Between the trimmed V and J ends, which lost 1 base and 8 bases, there was a span of 14 bases. Germline loops: CDR1 LGHDT, CDR2 YNNKEL (reference sequence). CDR3 amino acids: CASSQGNREGGYTF. For the CDR3, the DNA is TGTGCCAGCAGCCAAGGAAACAGGGAAGGCGGCTACACCTTC.

The gene calls are TRBV20-1 and TRBJ1-6, with D hard to call. V lost 0 bases to trimming and J lost 6 bases, with 9 bases between them. Per the germline V gene, CDR1 is DFQATT and CDR2 is SNEGSKA (reference sequence). The CDR3 consists of 14 residues. The CDR3 here is CSARDWQPNSPLHF. CDR3 bases: TGCAGTGCTAGAGATTGGCAGCCTAATTCACCCCTCCACTTT.

This CDR3 is CASSLLAGQGDSPLHF. The CDR3 DNA sequence: TGTGCCAGCAGTCTCCTGGCGGGACAGGGCGATTCACCCCTCCACTTT. The chain recombines TRBV7-8 with TRBJ1-6; 9 bases match TRBD1. CDR1 and CDR2 from the germline V gene are SGHVS and FQNEAQ. Trimming removed 6 bases from V and 8 bases from J; junction bases left unmatched: 11. The CDR3 has 16 residues.

This clonotype has a count of ten or more. V usage is TRBV20-1 and J usage is TRBJ1-4, with D unclear. Trimming shortened V by 4 bases and J by 14 bases, and 14 bases separated the two germline ends. This CDR3 contains 11 residues. Germline V gene data show CDR1 as DFQATT and CDR2 as SNEGSKA (reference sequence). The CDR3 here is CSAIFQESLFF. The CDR3 coding sequence is TGCAGTGCTATCTTTCAAGAATCCCTGTTTTTT.